Included here is one TCR beta chain sequence, with context. Per the germline V gene, CDR1 is KGHSH and CDR2 is LQKENI. V was trimmed by 1 base and J by 1 base, leaving 11 bases between them. This CDR3 region has 16 residues. This specimen belongs to a study of regulatory T cells in long-lasting Graves disease. Investigators prepared the TCR beta libraries by applying iRepertoire HTBI primers and Arm-PCR of CDR3 regions. Each CDR3 protein gets one entry after TCRdb re-called the multiplex PCR reads with MiXCR. The profile shows around 460,000 distinct CDR3 sequences, about 20% of them singletons. Sample time point: persistent/refractory GD, antithyroid drugs over 5 years with positive TRAb. TCR sequences were obtained from RNA taken from PBMCs.

This material consisted of peripheral blood mononuclear cells (PBMCs), taken when the disease was refractory, from a patient treated with antithyroid drugs. This clonotype was obtained from a female donor with Graves disease. The chain uses TRBV18 and TRBJ1-5, with D unresolved. Written as DNA, the CDR3 is TGTGCCAGCTCACCACAGGCGGACTTCAGCAATCAGCCCCAGCATTTT. This gives the protein CASSPQADFSNQPQHF.